Following are 18 T cell receptor beta chains from one sample sequenced in a study of T cell repertoires in cytomegalovirus infection. Their antigen targets remain unknown. One entry per CDR3 protein, called by TCRdb with MiXCR from the reads. The sample yields about 360,000 distinct CDR3 sequences, roughly 34% seen once. The source material was cultured PBMCs, sampled from culture after CMV antigen stimulation. Every receptor here comes from a human donor in good health (CMV status not recorded). Some clones in this sample may be carry-over from other donors' samples.

This clonotype has just a few counts. This chain uses TRBV12-3 or TRBV12-4 with TRBJ2-3, with a possible D match to TRBD2 (6 bases). Between the trimmed V and J ends, which lost 3 bases and 3 bases, there was a span of 13 bases. CDR3 length: 15 amino acids. The CDR3 loop is CASSLMEGRTDTQYF. The CDR3 DNA sequence: TGTGCCAGCAGTTTGATGGAGGGCCGGACAGATACGCAGTATTTT.

The DNA of the CDR3 is TGCGCCAGCAGCCAAGATGACCCTCGCTATGGCTACACCTTC. This sequence encodes CASSQDDPRYGYTF. The V and J genes are TRBV4-1 and TRBJ1-2; D unclear. Trimming removed 0 bases at V and 4 bases at J, with 9 bases between. The CDR3 runs to 14 residues. Germline V CDR1 and CDR2: MGHRA, YSYEKL.

The rearrangement joins TRBV7-6 to TRBJ2-7; perhaps TRBD2 as D (5 bases). This CDR3 has 13 amino acids. Germline lookup yields CDR1 SGHVS and CDR2 FNYEAQ. Between the trimmed V and J ends, which lost 4 bases and 3 bases, there was a span of 10 bases. CDR3 coding DNA: TGTGCCAGCAGCTCAACAGCGGTCTACGAGCAGTACTTC. Its translation: CASSSTAVYEQYF.

The sample holds a few counts of this clonotype. This sequence joins TRBV27 and TRBJ1-5; D not resolved. The CDR3 totals 16 residues. Germline loops: CDR1 MNHEY, CDR2 SMNVEV (reference sequence). The V and J ends lost 1 base and 0 bases respectively, with 10 bases between them. Here the CDR3 reads CASSLFRPNSNQPQHF. As DNA, the CDR3 is TGTGCCAGCAGTTTATTCAGGCCGAATAGCAATCAGCCCCAGCATTTT.

The rearrangement joins TRBV6-2 or TRBV6-3 to TRBJ1-1, with D tentatively TRBD1 (5 bases). V was shortened by 7 bases and J by 1 base, with 13 bases between the two germline ends. CDR3 length equals 14 residues. Germline values: CDR1 MNHEY, CDR2 SVGEGT. Here the CDR3 DNA reads TGTGCCAGCACTCACAGGACTCCGAACACTGAAGCTTTCTTT. Translating it yields CASTHRTPNTEAFF.

The V gene is TRBV27, the J gene TRBJ1-5; TRBD1 is a possible D gene (5 bases). The CDR3 consists of 17 residues. V gave up 5 bases and J gave up 0 bases, with 17 bases separating them. Germline loops: CDR1 MNHEY, CDR2 SMNVEV (reference sequence). The chain's CDR3 is CASSLLPGGDSNQPQHF. The CDR3 DNA reads as TGTGCCAGCAGTCTCCTACCCGGGGGGGATAGCAATCAGCCCCAGCATTTT.

The chain combines TRBV7-2 with TRBJ2-3; D not resolved. The V gene lost 3 bases and the J gene lost 4 bases, with 5 bases spanning the gap. CDR3 length equals 12 residues. CDR1 and CDR2 from the germline V gene are SGHTA and FQGNSA. CDR3 in amino acids: CASSLLSDTQYF. The CDR3 DNA follows: TGTGCCAGCAGCTTGCTTTCAGATACGCAGTATTTT.

V gene TRBV9 combines with J gene TRBJ2-1; 14 positions agree with TRBD2. The length of the CDR3 is 16 residues. V lost 0 bases to trimming and J lost 6 bases; unmatched junction nucleotides: 2. CDR1 SGDLS and CDR2 YYNGEE come from the germline V gene. This CDR3 reads CASSVGGLAGVNEQFF. DNA for the CDR3: TGTGCCAGCAGCGTAGGGGGACTAGCGGGAGTCAATGAGCAGTTCTTC.

J is TRBJ2-2 and V is TRBV4-1; tentative D call: TRBD2 (6 bases). Trimming stripped 1 base from V and 2 bases from J, with 8 bases between. The germline V gene has CDR1 MGHRA and CDR2 YSYEKL. The CDR3 consists of 15 residues. DNA of the CDR3: TGCGCCAGCAGCCAAGGGCGGGGTAACACCGGGGAGCTGTTTTTT. It codes for CASSQGRGNTGELFF.

CDR3: CASNTGGLSPLHF. The CDR3 nucleotides read TGTGCCAGCAATACAGGGGGCCTCTCACCCCTCCACTTT. The chain carries TRBV28 and TRBJ1-6, with 9 bases aligning to TRBD1. CDR3 length: 13 amino acids. J was trimmed by 10 bases and V by 7 bases; bases with no gene match: 5. CDR1 is MDHEN and CDR2 is SYDVKM in the germline V gene.

The chain recombines TRBV30 with TRBJ2-7; 11 bases map to TRBD2. The trim removed 0 bases at V and 4 bases at J, leaving 14 bases unmatched. The CDR3 spans 18 residues. Looked up from germline, CDR1 is GTSNPN and CDR2 is SVGIG (reference sequence). Here the CDR3 reads CAWSVSRGSGRALYEQYF. CDR3 DNA sequence: TGTGCCTGGAGTGTGAGCAGGGGTAGCGGGAGGGCCCTATACGAGCAGTACTTC.

This clonotype has more than one count but fewer than ten. CDR3 amino acids: CASSLRWGAEYEQYF. For the CDR3, the DNA is TGTGCCAGTAGCCTGAGATGGGGAGCGGAATACGAGCAGTACTTC. The rearrangement joins TRBV19 to TRBJ2-7, with D possibly being TRBD2 (5 bases). Germline V CDR1 and CDR2: LNHDA, SQIVND (reference sequence). Trimming removed 6 bases from V and 4 bases from J, with 19 bases in between. This CDR3 is 15 amino acids long. The full variable domain, completed using reference TRBV19 and TRBJ2-7, is DGGITQSPKYLFRKEGQNVTLSCEQNLNHDAMYWYRQDPGQGLRLIYYSQIVNDFQKGDIAEGYSVSREKKESFPLTVTSAQKNPTAFYLCASSLRWGAEYEQYFGPGTRLTVT.

This chain joins TRBV19 and TRBJ1-5; D may be TRBD1 (5 bases). Germline CDR1 is LNHDA and CDR2 is SQIVND (reference sequence). The V end was cut by 3 bases, the J end by 2 bases, with 11 bases between. CDR3 length: 15 residues. This CDR3 is CASSIRQGGNQPQHF. For the CDR3, the DNA is TGTGCCAGTAGTATTCGGCAGGGAGGCAATCAGCCCCAGCATTTT.

This sequence joins TRBV5-4 and TRBJ2-7; D may be TRBD2 (5 bases). This CDR3 is 15 amino acids long. The V end was cut by 3 bases, the J end by 4 bases, with 17 bases between. Germline-derived CDR1 and CDR2 are SGHNT and YYREEE (reference sequence). In DNA, the CDR3 is TGTGCCAGCAGCTCACAAGGACTTACAGAGTACGAGCAGTACTTC. Translating gives CASSSQGLTEYEQYF.

CDR3 nucleotide sequence: TGTGCCAGCACCGACCACGGGGTGTTAGGCTACACCTTC. It specifies CASTDHGVLGYTF. The rearrangement uses TRBV6-2 or TRBV6-3 and TRBJ1-2; D remains unclear. Between the trimmed V and J ends, which lost 7 bases and 8 bases, there was a span of 17 bases. Germline loops: CDR1 MNHEY, CDR2 SVGEGT. The CDR3 has 13 residues.

This clonotype was counted ten times or more. V is TRBV7-2 and J is TRBJ2-1; tentatively, D is TRBD1 (7 bases). The CDR3 is 15 residues long. The V end was cut by 4 bases, the J end by 7 bases, with 17 bases between. The germline gives CDR1 SGHTA, CDR2 FQGNSA. CDR3 DNA sequence: TGTGCCAGCAGCTATCAGGGGGGTAGTCAAAATGAGCAGTTCTTC. As protein: CASSYQGGSQNEQFF.

This clonotype was found a few times. V gene TRBV5-1 combines with J gene TRBJ2-7; 9 bases map to TRBD1. The CDR3 is 14 amino acids. The ends lost 3 bases at V and 0 bases at J; junction bases unmatched: 1. The germline gives CDR1 SGHRS, CDR2 YFSETQ. CDR3 residues: CASSWTGDSYEQYF. In DNA, the CDR3 is TGCGCCAGCAGCTGGACAGGGGACTCCTACGAGCAGTACTTC.

The rearrangement uses TRBV5-6 and TRBJ1-3, with 8 bases identical to TRBD1. V was clipped by 1 base and J by 4 bases; unmatched bases: 10. The CDR3 has 17 amino acids. Germline V gives CDR1 SGHDT, CDR2 YYEEEE. The CDR3 loop is CASSLIPGQAWGNTIYF. CDR3 bases: TGTGCCAGCAGCTTGATCCCGGGACAGGCGTGGGGAAACACCATATATTTT.